Listed here are 19 T cell receptor beta chains from one sample, sequenced in a study of PD-1 blockade in mismatch repair-deficient tumors. Some clones are missing from TCRdb's copy, which holds only in-frame ones; the method was immunoSEQ multiplex PCR. The data show about 51,000 clones, with approximately 78% seen just once and around 3.4% held by the top ten. Sequenced material: peripheral blood, taken 4 weeks after starting pembrolizumab. The origin of the receptors is an adult with mismatch repair-deficient cancer.

The chain has TRBV5-6 and TRBJ1-2; D is perhaps TRBD1 (5 bases). Between the trimmed V and J ends, which lost 3 bases and 4 bases, there was a span of 13 bases. This CDR3 has 14 residues. Germline values: CDR1 SGHDT, CDR2 YYEEEE. The CDR3 spells CASSSTGPFYGYTF. The CDR3 nucleotides read TGTGCCAGCAGCTCAACAGGACCATTCTATGGCTACACCTTC.

V and J are TRBV21-1 and TRBJ1-2; the table's D call TRBD1 went unverified against the DNA. TRBV21-1 constitutes a pseudogene. The CDR3 consists of 16 residues. The CDR3 DNA follows: TGTGCCAGCAGTAAAGCCGGTAGGAACAGGGGGTATGGCTACACCTTC. Translation: CASSKAGRNRGYGYTF.

The count of this clone is one. The V call is TRBV4-1, the J call TRBJ1-1; D is uncertain. CDR1 and CDR2 from the germline V gene are MGHRA and YSYEKL. The V gene lost 1 base and the J gene lost 3 bases, with 9 bases spanning the gap. This CDR3 spans 14 amino acids. The CDR3 here is CASSQVSLDTEAFF. DNA for the CDR3: TGCGCCAGCAGCCAAGTTTCCTTAGACACTGAAGCTTTCTTT.

The CDR3 DNA follows: TGTGCCAGCAGCGTCCGGGACAGAGGGGCCACCGGGGAGCTGTTTTTT. Translating it yields CASSVRDRGATGELFF. This rearrangement joins TRBV11-2 to TRBJ2-2; 7 bases fit TRBD1. V lost 5 bases to trimming and J lost 4 bases; unmatched junction nucleotides: 10. This CDR3 region has 16 residues. The germline V gene encodes CDR1 SGHAT and CDR2 FQNNGV.

The V and J genes are TRBV10-3 and TRBJ2-2; 10 bases are shared with TRBD2. The germline V gene encodes CDR1 ENHRY and CDR2 SYGVKD. V lost 11 bases to trimming and J lost 5 bases; unmatched junction nucleotides: 11. The CDR3 is 15 amino acids. The CDR3 nucleotides are TGTGCCTGCCGAACTAGCGGGAAATTAACCGGGGAGCTGTTTTTT. The encoded protein is CACRTSGKLTGELFF.

This clone appeared a few times. The J gene is TRBJ1-2, the V gene TRBV7-9; the D gene is possibly TRBD1 (6 bases). Trimming shortened V by 5 bases and J by 4 bases, and 11 bases separated the two germline ends. The CDR3 totals 13 residues. Germline lookup yields CDR1 SEHNR and CDR2 FQNEAQ (reference sequence). CDR3: CASSPLDSYGYTF. The DNA of the CDR3 is TGTGCCAGCAGCCCACTGGACAGCTATGGCTACACCTTC.

The V call is TRBV11-3, the J call TRBJ2-1, with a weak D call TRBD2 (6 bases). This CDR3 comprises 14 residues. V shed 3 bases and J shed 2 bases, with 8 bases lying between them. Per the germline V gene, CDR1 is SGHNT and CDR2 is YENEEA. The CDR3 protein is CASSFGLTYNEQFF. The CDR3 coding sequence is TGTGCCAGCAGCTTCGGACTAACCTACAATGAGCAGTTCTTC. The full variable domain, in which reference TRBV11-3 and TRBJ2-1 provide the parts outside the CDR3, is EAGVVQSPRYKIIEKKQPVAFWCNPISGHNTLYWYLQNLGQGPELLIRYENEEAVDDSQLPKDRFSAERLKGVDSTLKIQPAELGDSAVYLCASSFGLTYNEQFFGPGTRLTVL.

This clone was counted a single time. J is TRBJ2-5 and V is TRBV11-2; D is undetermined. This CDR3 comprises 14 residues. V was pared by 5 bases and J by 5 bases, with 15 bases between. Germline V gives CDR1 SGHAT, CDR2 FQNNGV. Here the CDR3 DNA reads TGTGCCAGCAGCCGCATAAGTACATGGGAGACCCAGTACTTC. Protein sequence: CASSRISTWETQYF.

The J gene is TRBJ1-1, the V gene TRBV19, with D tentatively TRBD1 (5 bases). The ends were cut back, 4 bases at V and 3 bases at J, with 9 bases in the middle. The CDR3 is 13 amino acids. The germline V gene encodes CDR1 LNHDA and CDR2 SQIVND (reference sequence). CDR3 protein: CASSTGGDTEAFF. The DNA of the CDR3 is TGTGCCAGTAGTACGGGGGGTGACACTGAAGCTTTCTTT.

J is TRBJ1-2 and V is TRBV5-5, with TRBD1 identical over 7 bases. Germline CDR1 is SGHKS and CDR2 is YYEKEE (reference sequence). This CDR3 is built from 14 residues. The junction had 9 bases not matched to a gene; V was cut back by 4 bases and J by 6 bases. CDR3 nucleotide sequence: TGTGCCAGCAGCAAGAACCCCGGGACAGATGGCTACACCTTC. Its translation: CASSKNPGTDGYTF.

The V call is TRBV9, the J call TRBJ2-1, with TRBD2 matching 11 bases. V shed 4 bases and J 7 bases; nucleotides not matched to a gene: 10. This CDR3 has 16 amino acids. CDR1 is SGDLS and CDR2 is YYNGEE in the germline V gene. CDR3 sequence: CASSLGLAETENEQFF. The DNA of the CDR3 is TGTGCCAGCAGCCTGGGACTAGCGGAGACGGAGAATGAGCAGTTCTTC.

This chain joins TRBV9 and TRBJ2-5, with TRBD2 matching over 8 bases. The CDR3 covers 14 residues. The J segment lost 5 bases and the V segment lost 5 bases, leaving 8 bases of the junction unmatched. In germline, CDR1 is SGDLS, CDR2 YYNGEE. The CDR3 spells CASSGREVDETQYF. CDR3 coding DNA: TGTGCCAGCAGTGGGCGGGAGGTGGATGAGACCCAGTACTTC.

This chain joins TRBV4-2 and TRBJ2-7; TRBD2 agrees at 7 bases. Germline V gives CDR1 LGHNA, CDR2 YNFKEQ. CDR3 length: 12 amino acids. Trimming took 4 bases from V and 4 from J; bases not matched to a gene: 1. The CDR3 protein is CASSPGGYEQYF. The CDR3 nucleotides read TGTGCCAGCAGCCCGGGAGGATACGAGCAGTACTTC.

In this sample, this clone turned up a few times. This chain uses TRBV7-6 with TRBJ2-5; no firm D call. V was cut by 0 bases and J by 7 bases, with 9 bases left in between. Germline-derived CDR1 and CDR2 are SGHVS and FNYEAQ. This CDR3 is 13 amino acids long. CDR3 sequence: CASSLASTATQYF. For the CDR3, the DNA is TGTGCCAGCAGCTTAGCTAGCACGGCGACCCAGTACTTC.

This clone appeared a single time. Other DNA variants within this sample encode the same CDR3. This rearrangement joins TRBV7-9 to TRBJ2-2; 10 positions agree with TRBD2. In germline, CDR1 is SEHNR, CDR2 FQNEAQ (reference sequence). The J segment lost 2 bases and the V segment lost 1 base, leaving 4 bases of the junction unmatched. CDR3 length: 17 amino acids. The CDR3 sequence: CASSLGLAGANTGELFF. Here the CDR3 DNA reads TGTGCCAGCAGCTTAGGCCTAGCGGGAGCTAACACCGGGGAGCTGTTTTTT.

In DNA, the CDR3 is TGCGCCAGCAGCCAAGATGAGGATTGGGCCACTGAAGCTTTCTTT. Protein product: CASSQDEDWATEAFF. The chain employs TRBV4-1 and TRBJ1-1, with D hard to call. The CDR3 extends over 15 amino acids. Germline V lookup: CDR1 MGHRA, CDR2 YSYEKL. The V gene lost 0 bases and the J gene lost 4 bases, with 12 bases spanning the gap.

This chain connects TRBV6-6 to TRBJ2-3; 10 nucleotides agree with TRBD2. J gave up 9 bases and V 7 bases, and 16 bases lay outside the gene matches. The CDR3 extends over 16 amino acids. Germline-derived CDR1 and CDR2 are MNHNY and SVGAGI (reference sequence). CDR3 region: CASNLAGGGGLKTQYF. The DNA of the CDR3 is TGTGCCAGCAACTTAGCGGGAGGAGGGGGGTTAAAGACGCAGTATTTT.

The sample holds one count of this clone. The CDR3 DNA is TGTGCCAGCAGCGCTTCCGGGACAGCTTTCACTGAAGCTTTCTTT. Protein product: CASSASGTAFTEAFF. The chain employs TRBV9 and TRBJ1-1; 7 bases match TRBD1. This CDR3 has 15 residues. J was trimmed by 4 bases and V by 3 bases; bases with no gene match: 9. Germline loops: CDR1 SGDLS, CDR2 YYNGEE.

The chain uses TRBV19 and TRBJ2-7, with 12 bases aligning to TRBD2. This CDR3 spans 17 amino acids. Germline lookup yields CDR1 LNHDA and CDR2 SQIVND (reference sequence). V lost 9 bases, J lost 6 bases, and 18 bases stayed unmatched. CDR3 in amino acids: CAREDGGTSGFPFEQYF. The CDR3 nucleotides read TGTGCCAGGGAAGACGGGGGGACTAGCGGGTTCCCCTTCGAGCAGTACTTC.